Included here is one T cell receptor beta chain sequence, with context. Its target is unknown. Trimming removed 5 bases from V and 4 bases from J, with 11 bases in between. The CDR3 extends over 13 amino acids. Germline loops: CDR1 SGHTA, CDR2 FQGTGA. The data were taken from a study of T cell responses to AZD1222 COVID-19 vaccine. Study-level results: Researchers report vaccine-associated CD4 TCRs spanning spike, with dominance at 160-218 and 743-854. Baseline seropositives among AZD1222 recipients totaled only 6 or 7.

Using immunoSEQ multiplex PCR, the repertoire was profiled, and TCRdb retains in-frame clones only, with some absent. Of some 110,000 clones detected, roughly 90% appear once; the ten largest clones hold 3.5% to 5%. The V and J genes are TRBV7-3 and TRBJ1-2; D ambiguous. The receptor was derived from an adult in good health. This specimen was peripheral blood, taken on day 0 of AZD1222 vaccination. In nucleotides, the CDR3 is TGTGCCAGCAGCGTTGGAGAGGGCTATGGCTACACCTTC. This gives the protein CASSVGEGYGYTF.